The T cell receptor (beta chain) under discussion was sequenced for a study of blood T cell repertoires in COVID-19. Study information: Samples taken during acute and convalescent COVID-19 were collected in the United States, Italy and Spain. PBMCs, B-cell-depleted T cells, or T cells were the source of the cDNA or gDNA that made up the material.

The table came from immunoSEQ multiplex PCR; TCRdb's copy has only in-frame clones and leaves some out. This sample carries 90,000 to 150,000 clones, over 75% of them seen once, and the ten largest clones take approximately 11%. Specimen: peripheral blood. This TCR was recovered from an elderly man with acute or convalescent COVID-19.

The CDR3 nucleotides are TGTGCCAGCAGCGGCCGACAGGGGGCGCATCAGCCCCAGCATTTT. Its protein product is CASSGRQGAHQPQHF. This chain connects TRBV7-2 to TRBJ1-5; 10 bases match TRBD1. The CDR3 runs to 15 residues. Trimming removed 5 bases from V and 5 bases from J; junction bases left unmatched: 6. Germline V CDR1 and CDR2: SGHTA, FQGNSA.